Detailed here is one T cell receptor beta chain. This clone has only one observation. Its antigen specificity is not known. No qualities accompany the bases; no much larger clone lies one base away. The source of the sample is a study of OX40 agonist ivuxolimab in advanced cancers. Context from the whole study: Ivuxolimab, which targeted the costimulatory receptor OX40 (CD134), was an agonistic, fully human IgG2 monoclonal antibody. Patients were allowed to have had prior anti-PD-1, anti-PD-L1 or anti-CTLA-4 therapy, and around two fifths of the dose-escalation patients had been treated with checkpoint inhibitors. Intravenous ivuxolimab was administered to patients every 2 weeks at six dose levels: 0.01, 0.1, 0.3, 1.5, 3 and 10 mg/kg. The monotherapy dose-escalation portion (N of about 50 patients) of the phase I ivuxolimab trial is reported in the paper. The point of sequencing TCRbeta in the periphery was to test whether ivuxolimab changed TCR sequence diversity and drove clonal T-cell expansion. Among the approximately 50 dose-escalation patients, around 19 had hepatocellular carcinoma, 15 melanoma, 9 renal cell carcinoma and 9 head and neck cancer. Partial responses were achieved by three dose-escalation patients, of whom one had hepatocellular carcinoma and two had cutaneous melanoma. In the dose-escalation cohort, around four fifths of patients were male, and the mean age was around 60 years, with a range of 23 to 79.

Study-level results and caveats: Low levels of normalized T-cell clonal expansion were also seen in some patients who did not respond. Clonal expansion of both CD4+ and CD8+ blood T cells was observed from baseline to week 6 at doses 0.1 to 3.0 mg/kg. In the 0.1-3.0 mg/kg groups, partial responders had among the lowest normalized peripheral clonal expansion, particularly in CD8+ T cells. On average, CD8+ T cells showed more expanded clones than CD4+ T cells after ivuxolimab. Antigen specificity was not determined for the clonally expanded peripheral T cells.

Patients with a history of autoimmune disease or receiving systemic immunosuppression were excluded from the trial. Peripheral blood for TCR sequencing was collected from all dose cohorts at baseline, on cycle 4 day 1, and on cycle 7 day 1. The samples were drawn from a first-in-human, open-label, multicenter phase I dose-escalation trial of ivuxolimab. Adults with locally advanced or metastatic melanoma, renal cell, hepatocellular, or head and neck squamous cell carcinoma were enrolled in the trial. CD4+ and CD8+ T cells were sorted separately from peripheral blood before TCR sequencing. Including the terminal cysteine and phenylalanine, the CDR3 comprises 13 residues. CDR3 DNA is the only sequence kept; it has 39 bases, read in frame from the first base. V is cut by 3 bases and J by 6 bases, and the space between the germline ends is 9 bases. CDR1 is given as MNHEY and CDR2 as SMNVEV, both from the germline V gene (reference sequence).

For sequencing of the TCRbeta CDR3 region, genomic DNA was extracted from the sorted cells. TCRbeta CDR3 regions were sequenced using the immunoSEQ Assay. Sourced from immuneACCESS, this table was stored by TCRdb with only in-frame sequences that have V and J called. A share of the clones is absent; for the studies checked, an unresolved V gene accounts for under half, and the remainder has no known explanation. In all, the sample holds roughly 87,000 clones, and about 89% of those were seen once. About 7.6% of the sample comes from the top ten. Recombination connected TRBV27 to TRBJ2-1, with no D gene named confidently. The sequences come from CD4+ or CD8+ T cells sorted from blood, collected in a trial of the OX40 agonist ivuxolimab. The origin of this receptor is an adult with an advanced solid tumor such as melanoma, head and neck, liver or kidney cancer. Here is the DNA: TGTGCCAGCAGTTTTAATCAGGCCAATGAGCAGTTCTTC. It specifies CASSFNQANEQFF.